These 18 T cell receptor beta chains were all obtained from the same sample, sequenced in a study of cytomegalovirus exposure and HLA in healthy donors. The PCR made use of 60 Vbeta and 13 Jbeta primers. The protocol was immunoSEQ multiplex PCR, while the TCRdb copy is restricted to in-frame clones and leaves out a portion. The sample lists roughly 240,000 clones; 85% were seen once. Source material: PBMCs. These receptors were collected from a girl aged 2-10 years in good health and CMV-seronegative.

V usage is TRBV7-9 and J usage is TRBJ2-5; 7 bases are shared with TRBD1. The DNA end is a closer match to TRBJ2-7, so the J assignment may be wrong. Per the germline V gene, CDR1 is SEHNR and CDR2 is FQNEAQ (reference sequence). This CDR3 is 16 amino acids long. CDR3 nucleotide sequence: TGTGCCAGCAGCGAACCACCCGGACAGGCCTCCTACGAGCAGTACTTC. It is translated as CASSEPPGQASYEQYF.

The J gene is TRBJ2-1, the V gene TRBV2; 8 bases match TRBD2. Germline values: CDR1 SNHLY, CDR2 FYNNEI. CDR3 size: 14 residues. J lost 9 bases, V lost 3 bases, and 7 bases had no gene match. DNA for the CDR3: TGTGCCAGCAGTGATACGGGAGGGTTTGGTGAGCAGTTCTTC. As protein: CASSDTGGFGEQFF. Full variable domain (outside the CDR3, taken from reference TRBV2 and TRBJ2-1): EPEVTQTPSHQVTQMGQEVILRCVPISNHLYFYWYRQILGQKVEFLVSFYNNEISEKSEIFDDQFSVERPDGSNFTLKIRSTKLEDSAMYFCASSDTGGFGEQFFGPGTRLTVL.

The chain has TRBV5-1 and TRBJ2-7; the match to TRBD1 covers 8 bases. CDR3 length: 14 amino acids. V was clipped by 4 bases and J by 7 bases; unmatched bases: 10. Germline CDR1 is SGHRS and CDR2 is YFSETQ. CDR3 protein: CASSPPDRVGEQYF. The CDR3 DNA reads as TGCGCCAGCAGCCCCCCGGACAGGGTGGGGGAGCAGTACTTC.

J is TRBJ2-1 and V is TRBV9; 9 positions match TRBD1. CDR1 and CDR2 from the germline V gene are SGDLS and YYNGEE. The trim removed 3 bases at V and 6 bases at J, leaving 7 bases unmatched. CDR3 length equals 15 residues. The CDR3 region has the DNA TGTGCCAGCAGCGCCCGGGACAGGGTGGCCAATGAGCAGTTCTTC. Its protein product is CASSARDRVANEQFF.

The chain combines TRBV6-1 with TRBJ2-7; 14 bases agree with TRBD2. The CDR3 is made up of 14 amino acids. With 7 bases clipped from V and 3 bases from J, the junction kept 2 bases outside the gene matches. Per the germline V gene, CDR1 is MNHNS and CDR2 is SASEGT. The CDR3 nucleotides read TGTGCCAGCACAGGACTAGCGGGGGGCTACGAGCAGTACTTC. It specifies CASTGLAGGYEQYF.

This sequence joins TRBV19 and TRBJ2-1; 11 positions agree with TRBD2. The CDR3 totals 15 residues. The junction had 8 bases not matched to a gene; V was cut back by 3 bases and J by 10 bases. Germline values: CDR1 LNHDA, CDR2 SQIVND (reference sequence). The CDR3 coding sequence is TGTGCCAGTAGTATGCTAGCGGGAGGTGGAGGGGAGCAGTTCTTC. It translates to CASSMLAGGGGEQFF.

The chain employs TRBV5-4 and TRBJ2-7; the match to TRBD2 covers 15 bases. V lost 0 bases and J lost 5; bases outside the gene matches: 3. The germline CDR1 and CDR2 sequences are SGHNT and YYREEE (reference sequence). The CDR3 is 16 residues long. The CDR3 is CASSLARTSGRDEQYF. The CDR3 DNA sequence: TGTGCCAGCAGCTTGGCCCGGACTAGCGGGAGGGACGAGCAGTACTTC.

The V call is TRBV6-1, the J call TRBJ2-1, with no clear D. With 0 bases removed from V and 7 bases from J, the gap between germline ends came to 7 bases. CDR3 length: 13 amino acids. CDR1 and CDR2 from the germline V gene are MNHNS and SASEGT. The CDR3 DNA reads as TGTGCCAGCAGTGAAGCGCTTCGGAATGAGCAGTTCTTC. Protein sequence: CASSEALRNEQFF.

J is TRBJ2-1 and V is TRBV2; 10 positions match TRBD2. Germline CDR1 SNHLY, CDR2 FYNNEI. Unmatched junction bases numbered 15, after V lost 10 bases and J lost 9 bases. The CDR3 contains 15 residues. CDR3 coding DNA: TGTGCCACCGCCACGGTTGCTAGCGGGGGAACTGAGCAGTTCTTC. Amino acids: CATATVASGGTEQFF.

The V gene is TRBV9, the J gene TRBJ1-2; D is undetermined. Germline CDR1 and CDR2: SGDLS and YYNGEE. The CDR3 is made up of 13 amino acids. The V gene lost 0 bases and the J gene lost 4 bases, with 7 bases spanning the gap. The CDR3 nucleotides are TGTGCCAGCAGCGTAGTAGATGGCTATGGCTACACCTTC. Translating gives CASSVVDGYGYTF.

V and J are TRBV9 and TRBJ2-3; perhaps TRBD2 as D (5 bases). The germline V and J ends were trimmed by 3 bases and 0 bases, with 11 bases remaining between them. The length of the CDR3 is 15 residues. Germline V gene sequence: CDR1 SGDLS, CDR2 YYNGEE. The CDR3 DNA reads as TGTGCCAGCAGCGACTCAGCGGCTAGCACAGATACGCAGTATTTT. Translating it yields CASSDSAASTDTQYF.

The chain employs TRBV9 and TRBJ2-1; 8 nucleotides line up with TRBD1. J gave up 0 bases and V 3 bases, and 17 bases lay outside the gene matches. Looked up from germline, CDR1 is SGDLS and CDR2 is YYNGEE. The CDR3 sequence is 20 residues long. The CDR3 bases are TGTGCCAGCAGCGGAAACAGGGGGAATCTCTCCGAGGGCTCCTACAATGAGCAGTTCTTC. The encoded protein is CASSGNRGNLSEGSYNEQFF.

The chain links TRBV30 to TRBJ2-1; 7 positions match TRBD2. Trimming cost V 0 bases and J 10 bases; bases outside gene matches: 3. The germline V gene encodes CDR1 GTSNPN and CDR2 SVGIG (reference sequence). This CDR3 contains 12 residues. The CDR3 is CAWSVSGAEQFF. The CDR3 DNA sequence: TGTGCCTGGAGTGTAAGCGGGGCAGAGCAGTTCTTC.

J is TRBJ2-7 and V is TRBV2; the match to TRBD1 covers 9 bases. Looked up from germline, CDR1 is SNHLY and CDR2 is FYNNEI. This CDR3 is built from 14 residues. V shed 4 bases, J shed 5 bases, and the junction held 6 bases outside the gene matches. CDR3 in DNA: TGTGCCAGCAGTGGCGGGACAGGGACCCACGAGCAGTACTTC. It codes for CASSGGTGTHEQYF. The entire variable domain, with the rest obtained from reference TRBV2 and TRBJ2-7, is as follows: EPEVTQTPSHQVTQMGQEVILRCVPISNHLYFYWYRQILGQKVEFLVSFYNNEISEKSEIFDDQFSVERPDGSNFTLKIRSTKLEDSAMYFCASSGGTGTHEQYFGPGTRLTVT.

This chain joins TRBV19 and TRBJ2-1, with 8 bases aligning to TRBD2. Germline V lookup: CDR1 LNHDA, CDR2 SQIVND (reference sequence). This CDR3 has 15 residues. V was pared by 3 bases and J by 5 bases, with 6 bases of the junction left unmatched. This chain's CDR3 is CASSIFSGNHNEQFF. CDR3 in DNA: TGTGCCAGTAGTATTTTTAGCGGGAACCACAATGAGCAGTTCTTC.

DNA of the CDR3: TGTGCCAGCAGCCGCCGAACTGGTCAGCCCCAGCATTTT. Translating gives CASSRRTGQPQHF. V is TRBV14 and J is TRBJ1-5; D uncertain. Trimming removed 4 bases at V and 6 bases at J, with 10 bases between. The CDR3 spans 13 residues. Germline V CDR1 and CDR2: SGHDN, FVKESK.

The chain is built from TRBV27 and TRBJ1-1; no clear D gene. Germline V gives CDR1 MNHEY, CDR2 SMNVEV (reference sequence). The CDR3 covers 12 residues. Trimming cost V 6 bases and J 4 bases, with 9 bases left between them. This chain's CDR3 is CASRGGVTEAFF. The CDR3 DNA sequence: TGTGCCAGCAGAGGCGGCGTCACTGAAGCTTTCTTT.

In DNA form, the CDR3 reads TGTGCCAGCAGCAGACTAGCGGGGGGCACAGATACGCAGTATTTT. This gives the protein CASSRLAGGTDTQYF. The gene calls are TRBV5-6 and TRBJ2-3; TRBD2 matches 12 bases. CDR3 size: 15 residues. The germline V gene has CDR1 SGHDT and CDR2 YYEEEE. With V trimmed by 4 bases and J by 1 base, 1 base remained unmatched.